The 16 T cell receptor beta chains listed next were all sequenced from one sample in a study of T cells in Graves' hyperthyroidism and ophthalmopathy. RNA transcripts served as the template for amplifying TCR beta CDR3 regions. During a first-round RT-PCR of the TCR CDR3, the HTBI primer set was used. In TCRdb, the multiplex PCR reads were re-called with MiXCR into one record per CDR3 protein. Of about 92,000 distinct CDR3 sequences in the sample, about half were seen once. Sequenced sample: blood. Source of these receptors: a middle-aged woman with Graves' hyperthyroidism.

The chain has TRBV29-1 and TRBJ1-3; D is unclear. V lost 7 bases and J lost 0, with 16 bases in between. CDR3 length: 15 residues. Germline V gives CDR1 SQVTM, CDR2 ANQGSEA. The chain's CDR3 is CSATVPVISGNTIYF. CDR3 nucleotides: TGCAGCGCCACCGTACCCGTAATCTCTGGAAACACCATATATTTT. Full variable domain (rest looked up from reference TRBV29-1 and TRBJ1-3): SAVISQKPSRDICQRGTSLTIQCQVDSQVTMMFWYRQQPGQSLTLIATANQGSEATYESGFVIDKFPISRPNLTFSTLTVSNMSPEDSSIYLCSATVPVISGNTIYFGEGSWLTVV.

This clonotype was recorded many times. V is TRBV9 and J is TRBJ2-3, with 10 bases lining up with TRBD1. The CDR3 sequence is 17 residues long. V was pared by 0 bases and J by 2 bases, with 6 bases of the junction left unmatched. CDR1 and CDR2 from the germline V gene are SGDLS and YYNGEE. Written as DNA, the CDR3 is TGTGCCAGCAGCGTAGCCGCGGGACAGGGGATCACAGATACGCAGTATTTT. The encoded protein is CASSVAAGQGITDTQYF.

CDR3 sequence reads: CSAKPSGSGVGELFF. The CDR3 DNA reads TGCAGTGCCAAACCCAGCGGGAGTGGAGTCGGGGAGCTGTTTTTT. J is TRBJ2-2 and V is TRBV20-1; 8 nucleotides line up with TRBD2. CDR1 is DFQATT, CDR2 SNEGSKA, per germline (reference sequence). Unmatched junction bases numbered 13, after V lost 6 bases and J lost 7 bases. The CDR3 has 15 amino acids.

This chain uses TRBV29-1 with TRBJ2-3; TRBD2 aligns across 8 bases. V dropped 4 bases and J dropped 5; count of bases not matched to a gene: 8. The CDR3 spans 14 residues. Germline loops: CDR1 SQVTM, CDR2 ANQGSEA. The CDR3 nucleotides are TGCAGCGTTGGGATAGGACTAGCTGGAGATACGCAGTATTTT. Translation gives CSVGIGLAGDTQYF.

The chain uses TRBV10-3 and TRBJ1-3, with TRBD1 matching 7 bases. V was clipped by 4 bases and J by 10 bases; unmatched bases: 7. CDR3 size: 13 residues. Germline values: CDR1 ENHRY, CDR2 SYGVKD. CDR3 nucleotides: TGTGCCATCAGTGGAGCAACAGGGGAGACCATATATTTT. It is translated as CAISGATGETIYF.

As to this clonotype: Because it lacks the conserved phenylalanine or tryptophan at the end, this CDR3 is likely a read error. V is TRBV29-1 and J is TRBJ1-1, with TRBD1 as a possible D gene (5 bases). The germline V and J ends were trimmed by 6 bases and 1 base, with 6 bases remaining between them. Germline V lookup: CDR1 SQVTM, CDR2 ANQGSEA. There are 11 residues in the CDR3. The CDR3 region is CSVGENTEAFI. The CDR3 DNA follows: TGCAGCGTAGGGGAGAACACTGAAGCTTTCATT.

V is TRBV29-1 and J is TRBJ2-5, with TRBD1 identical over 12 bases. The junction had 6 bases not matched to a gene; V was cut back by 7 bases and J by 6 bases. CDR3 length: 13 residues. Germline V CDR1 and CDR2: SQVTM, ANQGSEA. The CDR3 spells CSAGTGGGKTQYF. The CDR3 nucleotides are TGCAGCGCCGGGACAGGGGGCGGGAAGACCCAGTACTTC.

The chain carries TRBV20-1 and TRBJ1-4; 8 bases map to TRBD1. V shed 3 bases, J shed 1 base, and the junction held 1 base outside the gene matches. The CDR3 extends over 14 amino acids. CDR1 and CDR2 (germline): DFQATT, SNEGSKA (reference sequence). In DNA form, the CDR3 reads TGCAGTGCTAGGACAGGGGAAACTAATGAAAAACTGTTTTTT. This gives the protein CSARTGETNEKLFF.

This rearrangement joins TRBV7-2 to TRBJ2-5, with a tentative D call TRBD2 (6 bases). The CDR3 totals 15 residues. V was shortened by 6 bases and J by 0 bases, with 14 bases between the two germline ends. Germline lookup yields CDR1 SGHTA and CDR2 FQGNSA. The CDR3 region has the DNA TGTGCCAGCAGTTCGCACAGCGGGTACCAAGAGACCCAGTACTTC. Protein sequence: CASSSHSGYQETQYF.

This clonotype was seen many times. This chain links TRBV7-2 with TRBJ1-3; 8 bases map to TRBD1. The CDR3 extends over 16 amino acids. CDR1 is SGHTA and CDR2 is FQGNSA in the germline V gene. V was pared by 4 bases and J by 3 bases, with 8 bases of the junction left unmatched. CDR3 in DNA: TGTGCCAGCAGCTCAGGGGGGACAGGAGGTGGAAACACCATATATTTT. Residues: CASSSGGTGGGNTIYF.

Details on this clonotype: Compared with germline, one end of the junction differs, possibly owing to a read error. This chain connects TRBV5-4 to TRBJ2-6, with TRBD2 matching over 13 bases. This CDR3 spans 18 amino acids. Germline V gene data show CDR1 as SGHNT and CDR2 as YYREEE (reference sequence). The CDR3 coding sequence is TGCGCCAGCAGACGGACTAGCGGGAGCATCTCTGGGGCCAACGTCCTGACTTTC. It yields the protein CASRRTSGSISGANVLTF. The full variable domain, its missing parts supplied by reference TRBV5-4 and TRBJ2-6, is ETGVTQSPTHLIKTRGQQVTLRCSSQSGHNTVSWYQQALGQGPQFIFQYYREEENGRGNFPPRFSGLQFPNYSSELNVNALELDDSALYLCASRRTSGSISGANVLTFGAGSRLTVL.

This rearrangement joins TRBV25-1 to TRBJ2-2; either TRBD1 or TRBD2 may fit D (5 bases each). Per the germline V gene, CDR1 is MGHDK and CDR2 is SYGVNS. Trimming shortened V by 7 bases and J by 2 bases, and 11 bases separated the two germline ends. The CDR3 runs to 14 residues. The CDR3 region has the DNA TGTGCCAGCACCGGGACGTACAACACCGGGGAGCTGTTTTTT. Translated, it gives CASTGTYNTGELFF.

Details on this clonotype: At one boundary the junction diverges from the germline segment, which might be a read error. The rearrangement uses TRBV6-5 and TRBJ2-3, with D possibly being TRBD1 (5 bases). Germline loops: CDR1 MNHEY, CDR2 SVGAGI. The CDR3 spans 13 residues. The CDR3 spells CAISYLRGGTQYF. CDR3 sequence (DNA): TGTGCCATCAGTTACTTAAGGGGTGGTACGCAGTATTTT.

Comments on this clonotype: This could be a read error, since a much larger clone is one nucleotide away. This chain links TRBV9 with TRBJ2-7, with D tentatively TRBD2 (5 bases). The CDR3 has 18 amino acids. Per the germline V gene, CDR1 is SGDLS and CDR2 is YYNGEE. Trimming left V 0 bases short and J 0 bases short, with 19 bases between. For the CDR3, the DNA is TGTGCCAGCAGCGTAGGGGTAGTGGTCTCCCGGGGCTCCTACGAGCAGTACTTC. Translation gives CASSVGVVVSRGSYEQYF. Based on the CDR3 plus reference TRBV9 and TRBJ2-7, the full variable domain is DSGVTQTPKHLITATGQRVTLRCSPRSGDLSVYWYQQSLDQGLQFLIQYYNGEERAKGNILERFSAQQFPDLHSELNLSSLELGDSALYFCASSVGVVVSRGSYEQYFGPGTRLTVT.

As for this clonotype: Mismatch with germline at one junction end may stem from a read error. The chain carries TRBV15 and TRBJ2-7; 7 bases line up with TRBD2. The CDR3 runs 13 residues. Germline V CDR1 and CDR2: LNHNV, YYDKDF (reference sequence). The chain's CDR3 is CTTSSGNAYEQYF. CDR3 sequence (DNA): TGTACCACCAGCAGCGGGAACGCCTACGAGCAGTACTTC. The full variable domain, with the rest looked up from reference TRBV15 and TRBJ2-7, is DAMVIQNPRYQVTQFGKPVTLSCSQTLNHNVMYWYQQKSSQAPKLLFHYYDKDFNNEADTPDNFQSRRPNTSFCFLDIRSPGLGDTAMYLCTTSSGNAYEQYFGPGTRLTVT.

About this clonotype itself: Compared with germline, one end of the junction differs, possibly owing to a read error. The chain carries TRBV5-1 and TRBJ2-3; perhaps TRBD1 as D (5 bases). The CDR3 is 14 residues long. CDR1 SGHRS and CDR2 YFSETQ come from the germline V gene. The CDR3 loop is CASSSWGDTGTQYF. In nucleotides, the CDR3 is TGTGCCAGCAGCTCCTGGGGCGACACAGGTACGCAGTATTTT.